Described below is a single T cell receptor (beta chain) sequence and its context. The data originate from a study of blood T cell repertoires in COVID-19. Overall study context: Samples taken during acute and convalescent COVID-19 were collected in the United States, Italy and Spain. Nucleic acid was either cDNA or gDNA, and it came from T cells, B-cell-depleted T cells, or PBMCs.

Source study methods: Estimation of nucleated cell counts was performed using reference gene primer amplification. Sequencing used immunoSEQ multiplex PCR; TCRdb keeps in-frame clones, though not all of them. The V and J calls and clone size are taken from that table; D and trimming were inferred from the DNA. The table has 300,000 to 400,000 clones, about 89% seen once. This clonotype was sampled from a woman in her fifties or sixties with COVID-19, enrolled during active disease. Source material: peripheral blood.

The CDR3 loop is CATSRVGSEAFF. CDR3 in DNA: TGTGCCACCAGCAGGGTGGGGAGTGAAGCTTTCTTT. The genes are TRBV15 and TRBJ1-1, with unresolved D. V was pared by 3 bases and J by 7 bases, with 9 bases between. The germline V gene has CDR1 LNHNV and CDR2 YYDKDF (reference sequence). This CDR3 contains 12 residues.